This TCR beta chain was sequenced for a study of vaccination and CD4 T cells after COVID-19. Study information: Convalescent donors were composed of six males and four females, of whom two were Hispanic. Samples after vaccination came a median 72 days past dose two, ranging 14 to 241.

Germline V lookup: CDR1 GTSNPN, CDR2 SVGIG (reference sequence). The CDR3 totals 13 residues. In this cohort, PCR tests turned positive between March and December 2020, predating US Alpha, Beta and Delta variants. From the PCR reads, TCRdb called clonotypes with MiXCR, one entry per CDR3 protein. Here the sample spans 20,000 to 25,000 distinct CDR3 sequences, about three fifths being singletons. The sequence derives from a human donor who had recovered from COVID-19. V gene TRBV30 combines with J gene TRBJ2-6; the match to TRBD1 covers 7 bases. This sample comprised CD4+ T cells from blood, obtained before SARS-CoV-2 vaccination. CDR3 coding DNA: TGTGCGGCAGGGGGCTCTGGGGCCAACGTCCTGACTTTC. Translation gives CAAGGSGANVLTF. Full variable domain (missing parts from reference TRBV30 and TRBJ2-6): SQTIHQWPATLVQPVGSPLSLECTVEGTSNPNLYWYRQAAGRGLQLLFYSVGIGQISSEVPQNLSASRPQDRQFILSSKKLLLSDSGFYLCAAGGSGANVLTFGAGSRLTVL.